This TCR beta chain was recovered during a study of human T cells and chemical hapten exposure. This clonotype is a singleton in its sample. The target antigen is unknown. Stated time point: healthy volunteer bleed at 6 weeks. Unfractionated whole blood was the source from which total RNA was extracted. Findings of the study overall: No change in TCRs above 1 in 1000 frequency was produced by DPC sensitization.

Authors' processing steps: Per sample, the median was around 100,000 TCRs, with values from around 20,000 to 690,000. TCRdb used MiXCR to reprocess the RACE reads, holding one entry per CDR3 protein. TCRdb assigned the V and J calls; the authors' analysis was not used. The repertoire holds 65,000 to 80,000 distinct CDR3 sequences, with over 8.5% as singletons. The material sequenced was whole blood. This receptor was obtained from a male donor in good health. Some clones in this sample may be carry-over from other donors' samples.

The DNA for the CDR3 is TGTGCCAGCAGCTTAGGGGCGACTGAACTAAGGCAGTACTTC. Translation: CASSLGATELRQYF. This chain connects TRBV7-2 to TRBJ2-7; D remains ambiguous. The CDR3 extends over 14 amino acids. With 1 base removed from V and 9 bases from J, the gap between germline ends came to 16 bases. CDR1 and CDR2 from the germline V gene are SGHTA and FQGNSA.